A selection of T cell receptor beta chains follows, all from one sample in a study of blood T cell repertoires in COVID-19. Repertoires were generated with immunoSEQ multiplex PCR, while TCRdb's copy carries only in-frame clones and drops some. The data show roughly 230,000 clones, over 85% seen once. Sequenced sample: PBMCs or T cells enriched from blood (not recorded which). All receptors derive from a woman younger than 45 with acute COVID-19. The conserved cysteine and the conserved F or W are not part of the CDR3 here.

J gene | V gene | CDR3 protein
TRBJ2-5 | TRBV5-1 | ASSLGLWTSEGQETQY
TRBJ2-1 | TRBV6-5 | AIDRGISSYNEQF
TRBJ2-1 | TRBV18 | ASSPSGQGTEQF
TRBJ2-3 | TRBV19 | ASSIGRTDTQY
TRBJ1-4 | TRBV6-5 | ASSQDRGTNEKLF
TRBJ1-1 | TRBV30 | AWRAFYTAIEAF
TRBJ2-1 | TRBV7-3 | ASSILAGGYNEQF
TRBJ2-3 | TRBV7-9 | ASSLGDRITDTQY
TRBJ2-7 | TRBV9 | ASSEKGQGIRLEQY
TRBJ1-5 | TRBV6-2/TRBV6-3 | ASSFLIRDRGFLNQPQH
TRBJ1-1 | TRBV28 | ASSGQEFQAF
TRBJ1-4 | TRBV18 | ASSPGGTGEKLF
TRBJ2-2 | TRBV19 | ASSILGVGGLPFNTGELF
TRBJ2-1 | TRBV11-2 | ASSRELAGGMNNEQF
TRBJ1-2 | TRBV6-5 | ASRGGQGYGYT
TRBJ2-6 | TRBV6-1 | ASSGAKFSGANVLT
TRBJ1-6 | TRBV12-5 | ASGLDRNSPLH
TRBJ2-7 | TRBV30 | AWSWGADEQY
TRBJ1-1 | TRBV9 | ASSGEGGRGTITEAF
TRBJ1-1 | TRBV15 | ATSRVRGNTEAF
TRBJ2-1 | TRBV7-3 | ASSLGIDNNEQF
TRBJ2-7 | TRBV4-1 | ASSQEVNRGYEQY
TRBJ2-7 | TRBV9 | ASSAVGQGVGEQY
TRBJ2-7 | TRBV5-4 | ASSLLAGGLYEQY
TRBJ1-1 | TRBV29-1 | SAYRDRGEAF
TRBJ2-3 | TRBV3-1/TRBV3-2 | ASSQAGWADTQY
TRBJ1-1 | TRBV2 | ASVRQGDTEAF
TRBJ1-2 | TRBV7-6 | ASSEQGGPYGYT
TRBJ2-7 | TRBV18 | ASSPPSRTGIAYEQY
TRBJ2-7 | TRBV28 | ASSRRPTYEQY
TRBJ2-2 | TRBV9 | ASNRDTGELF
TRBJ2-3 | TRBV10-3 | AIRRDGTARDTQY
TRBJ1-6 | TRBV19 | ASSAGTELNSPLH
TRBJ1-2 | TRBV9 | ASSGTATNYGYT
TRBJ2-1 | TRBV5-1 | ASSLDSWRGNYNEQF
TRBJ1-1 | TRBV15 | ATSGDRVPEAF
TRBJ2-7 | TRBV9 | ASSASYGTGVYEQY
TRBJ1-4 | TRBV2 | ASTDRGPDEKLF
TRBJ2-7 | TRBV7-2 | ASSSLAGGVYEQY
TRBJ1-1 | TRBV5-1 | ASSLDQGRTEAF
TRBJ1-2 | TRBV6-5 | ASSSTGVGGYT
TRBJ2-1 | TRBV9 | ASTITDNEQF
TRBJ1-5 | TRBV20-1 | SASTGVGQPQH
TRBJ1-2 | TRBV2 | ASISGTGVYGYT
TRBJ1-1 | TRBV7-9 | ASSPRGAANTEAF
TRBJ1-2 | TRBV7-9 | ASSLDPPGIANYGYT
TRBJ2-1 | TRBV7-9 | ASSSPGQGAREQF
TRBJ1-6 | TRBV7-2 | ASSLQQGDNSPLH
TRBJ1-1 | TRBV7-9 | ASSLDSPSNTEAF
TRBJ1-5 | TRBV6-5 | ASSTGSQPQH
TRBJ1-1 | TRBV7-9 | ASSRNLQGAGEAF